This T cell receptor beta chain was found in a study of radiotherapy plus CTLA-4 blockade in lung cancer. The CDR3 loop spans 17 amino acids. CDR1 is SGDLS and CDR2 is YYNGEE in the germline V gene. Trimming removed 4 bases from V and 0 bases from J; junction bases left unmatched: 8. Assay: immunoSEQ multiplex PCR; the TCRdb copy retains only in-frame clones and omits some. The sample has about 25,000 clones; 71% are singletons. Here the sequenced sample was peripheral blood, taken from a patient treated with radiotherapy plus ipilimumab. V gene TRBV9 combines with J gene TRBJ2-2; 8 bases are shared with TRBD1. The receptor was derived from a human donor with non-small cell lung cancer whose response to radiotherapy plus ipilimumab could not be evaluated. Here the CDR3 DNA reads TGTGCCAGCAGCCTCCTATGGACAGGGCCGAACACCGGGGAGCTGTTTTTT. Its protein product is CASSLLWTGPNTGELFF. Variable domain in full (rest from reference TRBV9 and TRBJ2-2): DSGVTQTPKHLITATGQRVTLRCSPRSGDLSVYWYQQSLDQGLQFLIQYYNGEERAKGNILERFSAQQFPDLHSELNLSSLELGDSALYFCASSLLWTGPNTGELFFGEGSRLTVL.